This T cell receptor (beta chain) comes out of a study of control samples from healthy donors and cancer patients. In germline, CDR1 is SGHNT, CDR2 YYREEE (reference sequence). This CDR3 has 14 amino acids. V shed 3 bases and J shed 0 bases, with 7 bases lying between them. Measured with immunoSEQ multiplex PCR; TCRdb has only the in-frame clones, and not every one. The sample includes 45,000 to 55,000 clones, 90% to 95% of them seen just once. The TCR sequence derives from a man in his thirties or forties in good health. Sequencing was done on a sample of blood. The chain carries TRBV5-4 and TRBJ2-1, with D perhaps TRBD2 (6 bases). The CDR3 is CASSWGLSYNEQFF. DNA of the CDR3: TGTGCCAGCAGCTGGGGACTCTCCTACAATGAGCAGTTCTTC.